Each of the 18 T cell receptor beta chains below was sequenced from the same sample in a study of CD8+CD57+ T cells in acquired aplastic anemia. TCR beta VDJ and CDR3 were profiled, and genomic DNA was the template. TCRdb recomputed calls from the reads with MiXCR, one row per CDR3 protein. The repertoire holds about 170,000 distinct CDR3 sequences, with roughly 63% as singletons. Sample: sorted CD4+, CD8+, or CD8+CD57+ T cells (not recorded which) from PBMCs. The receptors originated from a human donor in good health.

The rearrangement uses TRBV5-6 and TRBJ2-7; 7 nucleotides match TRBD2. The CDR3 has 14 residues. V lost 0 bases to trimming and J lost 5 bases; unmatched junction nucleotides: 5. Per germline, CDR1 SGHDT and CDR2 YYEEEE. The CDR3 sequence: CASSLGGSNHEQYF. The CDR3 coding sequence is TGTGCCAGCAGCTTGGGCGGGAGTAACCACGAGCAGTACTTC.

This chain connects TRBV7-2 to TRBJ2-7; D remains ambiguous. Germline-derived CDR1 and CDR2 are SGHTA and FQGNSA. The germline V and J ends were trimmed by 5 bases and 1 base, with 9 bases remaining between them. The CDR3 loop spans 13 amino acids. Written as DNA, the CDR3 is TGTGCCAGCAGCAACCCCGGGTCCTACGAGCAGTACTTC. Translation gives CASSNPGSYEQYF.

This clonotype came up many times. The chain employs TRBV12-3 or TRBV12-4 and TRBJ1-5, with D maybe TRBD1 (5 bases). The V and J ends lost 1 base and 5 bases respectively, with 12 bases between them. This CDR3 comprises 15 residues. In nucleotides, the CDR3 is TGTGCCAGCAGTTTAGGGGGCGGGCCCCATCAGCCCCAGCATTTT. Its protein is CASSLGGGPHQPQHF.

In its sample, this clonotype was seen once. V and J are TRBV24-1 and TRBJ2-3; D might be TRBD2 (6 bases). CDR3 length: 14 residues. Per germline, CDR1 KGHDR and CDR2 SFDVKD. With 3 bases removed from V and 4 bases from J, the gap between germline ends came to 10 bases. This CDR3 is CATSDPRGADTQYF. The CDR3 DNA reads TGTGCCACCAGTGATCCCCGCGGGGCAGATACGCAGTATTTT.

This clonotype was recorded at least ten times. The chain uses TRBV12-3 or TRBV12-4 and TRBJ1-1; tentative D call: TRBD1 (6 bases). The CDR3 extends over 17 amino acids. The V and J ends lost 2 bases and 7 bases respectively, with 23 bases between them. DNA of the CDR3: TGTGCCAGCAGTTTATACGGCAGGGGCCACCGGGAGGTTGAAGCTTTCTTT. Translating gives CASSLYGRGHREVEAFF.

This clonotype has a handful of counts. The V and J genes are TRBV15 and TRBJ1-6; 7 bases fit TRBD1. Germline V gene data show CDR1 as LNHNV and CDR2 as YYDKDF (reference sequence). The CDR3 is 15 amino acids. V was clipped by 3 bases and J by 7 bases; unmatched bases: 6. The CDR3 nucleotides read TGTGCCACCAGCAGCAGACAGGGCGAGAATTCACCCCTCCACTTT. Its protein is CATSSRQGENSPLHF.

This chain links TRBV7-6 with TRBJ1-1; D is perhaps TRBD1 (6 bases). The CDR3 is made up of 12 amino acids. CDR1 is SGHVS, CDR2 FNYEAQ, per germline. V was shortened by 2 bases and J by 10 bases, with 11 bases between the two germline ends. CDR3 bases: TGTGCCAGCAGCTTAATTCCAGGGGCAGCTTTCTTT. The encoded protein is CASSLIPGAAFF.

This clonotype was seen repeatedly, ten times or more. V and J are TRBV4-2 and TRBJ1-1; D gene ambiguous. V was shortened by 0 bases and J by 0 bases, with 2 bases between the two germline ends. Germline values: CDR1 LGHNA, CDR2 YNFKEQ. CDR3 size: 13 residues. CDR3 protein: CASSQEMNTEAFF. Here the CDR3 DNA reads TGTGCCAGCAGCCAAGAGATGAACACTGAAGCTTTCTTT.

The rearrangement uses TRBV29-1 and TRBJ1-2; a possible D gene is TRBD1 (5 bases). Deletions cut 4 bases from V and 5 bases from J, with 8 bases between. Looked up from germline, CDR1 is SQVTM and CDR2 is ANQGSEA. The CDR3 consists of 11 residues. The CDR3 DNA follows: TGCAGCGTTGCGGGGGATTATGGCTACACCTTC. It specifies CSVAGDYGYTF.

The V call is TRBV14, the J call TRBJ1-2, with a tentative D call TRBD1 (5 bases). Germline CDR1 reads SGHDN; CDR2 reads FVKESK. The CDR3 runs 15 residues. Between the trimmed V and J ends, which lost 0 bases and 3 bases, there was a span of 11 bases. CDR3 in DNA: TGTGCCAGCAGCCAAGACTCCAGGGCCTACTATGGCTACACCTTC. This gives the protein CASSQDSRAYYGYTF.

In this sample, this clonotype turned up once. The rearrangement uses TRBV2 and TRBJ2-7; D is ambiguous. Between the trimmed V and J ends, which lost 6 bases and 4 bases, there was a span of 10 bases. The CDR3 is made up of 12 amino acids. Per the germline V gene, CDR1 is SNHLY and CDR2 is FYNNEI. The CDR3, as DNA: TGTGCCAGCAGGGGTCGTGGGTACGAGCAGTACTTC. The encoded protein is CASRGRGYEQYF.

The V call is TRBV2, the J call TRBJ2-7; D not resolved. CDR3 length equals 13 residues. V was pared by 2 bases and J by 5 bases, with 10 bases between. The V gene's germline CDR1 is SNHLY and CDR2 FYNNEI. The CDR3 DNA reads as TGTGCCAGCAGTGAATCCTACGGAGACGAGCAGTACTTC. Protein: CASSESYGDEQYF.

CDR3 in amino acids: CASSLDSSNSPLHF. DNA for the CDR3: TGTGCCAGCAGCTTGGACAGTTCAAATTCACCCCTCCACTTT. This chain connects TRBV9 to TRBJ1-6; tentative D call: TRBD1 (6 bases). The germline gives CDR1 SGDLS, CDR2 YYNGEE. V was shortened by 4 bases and J by 7 bases, with 12 bases between the two germline ends. This CDR3 spans 14 amino acids.

The chain employs TRBV15 and TRBJ1-2; D gene unclear. The germline V and J ends were trimmed by 0 bases and 8 bases, with 10 bases remaining between them. CDR1 and CDR2 from the germline V gene are LNHNV and YYDKDF (reference sequence). This CDR3 comprises 13 residues. This chain's CDR3 is CATSRDVVGGYTF. CDR3 DNA: TGTGCCACCAGCAGAGATGTGGTAGGAGGCTACACCTTC.

At least ten counts were recorded for this clonotype. CDR3 loop: CASSLITGNEQFF. The CDR3 DNA sequence: TGTGCCAGCAGCTTAATCACCGGGAATGAGCAGTTCTTC. The chain is built from TRBV7-3 and TRBJ2-1; D is ambiguous. V was clipped by 1 base and J by 7 bases, with 8 bases between them. Germline CDR1 reads SGHTA; CDR2 reads FQGTGA. The CDR3 has 13 residues.

This chain connects TRBV7-3 to TRBJ1-6, with 10 bases that match TRBD1. This CDR3 is 15 amino acids long. V lost 3 bases and J lost 9; bases outside the gene matches: 5. Per germline, CDR1 SGHTA and CDR2 FQGTGA. The CDR3: CASSLGGTGVSPLHF. The CDR3 coding sequence is TGTGCCAGCAGCTTGGGCGGGACAGGGGTTTCACCCCTCCACTTT.

This clonotype was seen repeatedly, ten times or more. The rearrangement uses TRBV14 and TRBJ2-3; 8 nucleotides align to TRBD1. CDR3 size: 15 residues. Germline V CDR1 and CDR2: SGHDN, FVKESK. The trim removed 4 bases at V and 1 base at J, leaving 4 bases unmatched. The CDR3, as DNA: TGTGCCAGCAGCCGATACAGGGGGGGCACAGATACGCAGTATTTT. Protein: CASSRYRGGTDTQYF.

This clonotype was seen at least ten times. The chain links TRBV6-2 or TRBV6-3 to TRBJ2-7; D remains unclear. The CDR3 has 15 residues. CDR1 and CDR2 (germline): MNHEY, SVGEGT. Trimming pared 2 bases from V and 5 bases from J, leaving 16 bases between. The CDR3, as DNA: TGTGCCAGCAGTTACAACCGAAACTTAGAGAACGAGCAGTACTTC. It specifies CASSYNRNLENEQYF.